This TCR beta chain was found in a study of T cells expressing NK-cell markers. Of note for this clonotype: Its antigen remains unidentified.

Study-level findings and limits: The same clonotypes also predominated in the CD3+CD56-NKG2C+ fraction of a handful of donors.

TCR beta libraries carry UMIs added by 5'RACE template switching. From its re-call of the 5' RACE reads, TCRdb lists each CDR3 protein once, without DNA. In all, the sample yields about 180,000 distinct CDR3 sequences. Germline V gene lookup returns CDR1 PRHDT and CDR2 FYEKMQ (reference sequence). CDR3 length: 15 residues. V is TRBV13 and J is TRBJ2-7. The sequence derives from a man aged 18 to 69 in good health. The sample comprised blood T cells: a sorted CD56 or NKG2C T cell subset, CD4+ or CD8+ T cells, or bulk PBMC T cells (not recorded which). This CDR3 reads CASSLGRNGPYEQYF.